This TCR beta chain was observed in a study of blood T cell repertoires in COVID-19. Looking at the study overall: Donors in the United States, Italy and Spain gave samples during acute or convalescent COVID-19. Nucleic acid was either cDNA or gDNA, and it came from T cells, B-cell-depleted T cells, or PBMCs.

As processed by the authors: Reference gene primer amplification gave nucleated cell count estimates. The protocol was immunoSEQ multiplex PCR, while the TCRdb copy is restricted to in-frame clones and leaves out a portion. V, J and clone size are taken as reported in that table, and D and trimming were inferred from the DNA itself. This table has fewer than 250,000 clones, 75% to 85% appearing once. J was trimmed by 0 bases and V by 3 bases; bases with no gene match: 2. Germline V gene data show CDR1 as SGDLS and CDR2 as YYNGEE. The CDR3 has 15 residues. The chain has TRBV9 and TRBJ1-1; 10 nucleotides match TRBD1. This clonotype originated in a woman in her sixties or seventies with acute or convalescent COVID-19. Sequencing was carried out using peripheral blood. The CDR3 coding sequence is TGTGCCAGCAGCGGACAGGGGGCCCTGAACACTGAAGCTTTCTTT. Its translation is CASSGQGALNTEAFF.